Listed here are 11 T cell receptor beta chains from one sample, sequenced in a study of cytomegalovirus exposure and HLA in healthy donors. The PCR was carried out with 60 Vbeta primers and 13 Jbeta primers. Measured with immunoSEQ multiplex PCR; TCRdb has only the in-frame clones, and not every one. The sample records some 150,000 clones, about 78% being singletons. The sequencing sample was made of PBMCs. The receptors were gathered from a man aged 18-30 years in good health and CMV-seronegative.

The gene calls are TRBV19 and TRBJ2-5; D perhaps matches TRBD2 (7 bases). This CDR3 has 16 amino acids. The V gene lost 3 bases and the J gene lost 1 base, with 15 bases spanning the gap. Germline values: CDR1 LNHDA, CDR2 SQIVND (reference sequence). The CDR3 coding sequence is TGTGCCAGTAGTATTTCACGTGGGGGGGCCCAAGAGACCCAGTACTTC. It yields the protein CASSISRGGAQETQYF.

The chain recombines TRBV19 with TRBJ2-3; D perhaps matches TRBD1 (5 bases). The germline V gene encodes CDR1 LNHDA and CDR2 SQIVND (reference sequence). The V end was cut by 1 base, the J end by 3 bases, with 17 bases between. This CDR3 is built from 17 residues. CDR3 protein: CASSIAYGRAATDTQYF. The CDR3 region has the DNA TGTGCCAGTAGTATAGCGTACGGCAGGGCGGCGACAGATACGCAGTATTTT.

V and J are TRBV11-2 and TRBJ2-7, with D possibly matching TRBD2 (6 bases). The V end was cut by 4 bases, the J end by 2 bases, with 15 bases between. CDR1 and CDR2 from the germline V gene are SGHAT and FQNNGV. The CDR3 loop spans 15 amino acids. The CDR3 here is CASSYGTGGTYEQYF. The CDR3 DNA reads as TGTGCCAGCAGCTACGGGACTGGGGGAACCTACGAGCAGTACTTC.

CDR3 DNA: TGTGCCAGCAGTTCCGACAGGAGCTCCTACAATGAGCAGTTCTTC. Translation gives CASSSDRSSYNEQFF. This chain connects TRBV27 to TRBJ2-1, with D possibly TRBD1 on 6 matching bases. V lost 4 bases to trimming and J lost 0 bases, with 10 bases between them. The CDR3 has 15 amino acids. Germline V lookup: CDR1 MNHEY, CDR2 SMNVEV (reference sequence).

CDR3 loop: CASPGLLTGELFF. The CDR3 region has the DNA TGTGCCAGCCCAGGTTTACTCACCGGGGAGCTGTTTTTT. The chain links TRBV21-1 to TRBJ2-2; the table calls TRBD1, which could not be checked here. TRBV21-1 is shown as a pseudogene. The CDR3 length is 13 residues.

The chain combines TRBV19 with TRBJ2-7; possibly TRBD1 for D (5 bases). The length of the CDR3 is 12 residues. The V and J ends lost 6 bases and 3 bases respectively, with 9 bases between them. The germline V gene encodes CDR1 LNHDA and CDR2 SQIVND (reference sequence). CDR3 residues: CASSPDSYEQYF. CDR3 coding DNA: TGTGCCAGTAGCCCTGACAGCTACGAGCAGTACTTC.

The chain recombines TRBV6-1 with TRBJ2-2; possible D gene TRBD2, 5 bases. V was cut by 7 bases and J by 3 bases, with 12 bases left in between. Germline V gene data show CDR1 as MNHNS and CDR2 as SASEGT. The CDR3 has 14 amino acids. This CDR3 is CASITLAHTGELFF. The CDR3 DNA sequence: TGTGCCAGCATAACCCTAGCCCACACCGGGGAGCTGTTTTTT.

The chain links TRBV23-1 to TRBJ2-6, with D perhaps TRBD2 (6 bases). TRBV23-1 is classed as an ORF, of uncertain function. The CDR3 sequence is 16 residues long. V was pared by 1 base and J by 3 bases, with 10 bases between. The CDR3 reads CASSQWGVYGANVLTF. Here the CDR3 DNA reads TGCGCCAGCAGTCAATGGGGGGTGTATGGGGCCAACGTCCTGACTTTC.

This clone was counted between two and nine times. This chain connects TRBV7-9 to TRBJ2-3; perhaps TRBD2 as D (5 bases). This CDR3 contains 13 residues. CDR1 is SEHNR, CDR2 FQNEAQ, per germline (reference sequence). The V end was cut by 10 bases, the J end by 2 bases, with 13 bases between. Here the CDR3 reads CATEGANTDTQYF. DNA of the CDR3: TGTGCCACCGAGGGTGCTAACACAGATACGCAGTATTTT.

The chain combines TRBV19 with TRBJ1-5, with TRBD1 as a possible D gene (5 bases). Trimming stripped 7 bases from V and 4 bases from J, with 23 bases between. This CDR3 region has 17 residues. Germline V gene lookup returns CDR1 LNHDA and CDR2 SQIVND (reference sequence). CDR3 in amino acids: CASTRRGREMSNQPQHF. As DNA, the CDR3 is TGTGCCAGTACTCGTAGGGGCAGGGAAATGTCGAATCAGCCCCAGCATTTT.

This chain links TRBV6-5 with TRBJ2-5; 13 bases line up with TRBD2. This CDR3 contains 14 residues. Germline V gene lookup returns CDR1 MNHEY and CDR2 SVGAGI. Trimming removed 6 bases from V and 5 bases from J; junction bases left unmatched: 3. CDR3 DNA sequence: TGTGCCAGCAGGACTAGCGGGGGGTGGGAGACCCAGTACTTC. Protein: CASRTSGGWETQYF.